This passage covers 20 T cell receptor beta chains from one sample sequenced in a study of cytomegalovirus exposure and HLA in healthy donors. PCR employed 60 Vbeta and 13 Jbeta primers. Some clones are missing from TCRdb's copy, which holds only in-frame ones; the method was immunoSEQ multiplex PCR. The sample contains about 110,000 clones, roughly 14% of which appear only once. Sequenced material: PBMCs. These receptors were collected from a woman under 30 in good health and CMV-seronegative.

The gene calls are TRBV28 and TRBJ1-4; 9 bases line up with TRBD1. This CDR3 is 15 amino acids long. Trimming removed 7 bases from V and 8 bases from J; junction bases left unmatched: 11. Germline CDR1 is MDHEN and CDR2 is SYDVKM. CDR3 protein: CASKTGGQGREKLFF. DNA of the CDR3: TGTGCCAGCAAAACCGGGGGACAGGGCCGGGAAAAACTGTTTTTT.

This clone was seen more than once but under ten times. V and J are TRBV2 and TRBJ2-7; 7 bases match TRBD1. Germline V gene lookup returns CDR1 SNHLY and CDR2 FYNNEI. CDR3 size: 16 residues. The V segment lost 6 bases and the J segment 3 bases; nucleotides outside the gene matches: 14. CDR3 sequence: CASRSDRVNSDYEQYF. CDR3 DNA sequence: TGTGCCAGCAGGTCCGACAGGGTGAATTCGGACTACGAGCAGTACTTC. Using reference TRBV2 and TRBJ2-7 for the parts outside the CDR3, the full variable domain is EPEVTQTPSHQVTQMGQEVILRCVPISNHLYFYWYRQILGQKVEFLVSFYNNEISEKSEIFDDQFSVERPDGSNFTLKIRSTKLEDSAMYFCASRSDRVNSDYEQYFGPGTRLTVT.

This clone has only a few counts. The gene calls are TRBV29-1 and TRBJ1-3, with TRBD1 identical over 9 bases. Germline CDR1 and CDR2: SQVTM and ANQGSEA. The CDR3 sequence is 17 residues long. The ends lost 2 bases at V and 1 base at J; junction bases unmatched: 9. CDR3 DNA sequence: TGCAGCGTTGAATTACACAGGGGGCTTAAATCTGGAAACACCATATATTTT. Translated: CSVELHRGLKSGNTIYF.

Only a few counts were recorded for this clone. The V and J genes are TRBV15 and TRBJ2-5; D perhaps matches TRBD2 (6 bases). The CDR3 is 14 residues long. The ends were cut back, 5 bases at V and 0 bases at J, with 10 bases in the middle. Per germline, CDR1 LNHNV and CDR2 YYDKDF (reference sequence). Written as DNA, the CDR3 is TGTGCCACCAGCGGCGGGGCCTACCAAGAGACCCAGTACTTC. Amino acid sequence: CATSGGAYQETQYF.

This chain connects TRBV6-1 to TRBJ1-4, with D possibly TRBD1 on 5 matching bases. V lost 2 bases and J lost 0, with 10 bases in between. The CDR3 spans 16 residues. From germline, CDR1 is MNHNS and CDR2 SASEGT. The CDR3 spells CASSEWGSSTNEKLFF. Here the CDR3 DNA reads TGTGCCAGCAGTGAATGGGGCTCTTCAACTAATGAAAAACTGTTTTTT.

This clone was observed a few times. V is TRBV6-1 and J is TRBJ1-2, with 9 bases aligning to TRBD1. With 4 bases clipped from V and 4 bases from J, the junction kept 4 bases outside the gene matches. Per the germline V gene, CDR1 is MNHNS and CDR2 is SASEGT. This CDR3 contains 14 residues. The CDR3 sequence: CASSGPGQGYGYTF. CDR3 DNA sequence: TGTGCCAGCAGTGGACCGGGACAGGGCTATGGCTACACCTTC.

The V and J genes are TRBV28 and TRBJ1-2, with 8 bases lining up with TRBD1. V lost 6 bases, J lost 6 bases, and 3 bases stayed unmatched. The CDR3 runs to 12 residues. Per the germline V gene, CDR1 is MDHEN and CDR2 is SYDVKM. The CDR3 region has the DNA TGTGCCAGCAGAAAACAGGGGGATGGCTACACCTTC. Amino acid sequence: CASRKQGDGYTF.

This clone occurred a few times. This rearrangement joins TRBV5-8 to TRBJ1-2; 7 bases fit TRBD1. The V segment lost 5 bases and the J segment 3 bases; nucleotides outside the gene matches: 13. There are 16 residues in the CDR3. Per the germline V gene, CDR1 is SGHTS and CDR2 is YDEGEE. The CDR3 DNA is TGTGCCAGCAGTCGCACTTCCGACAGGGTACACTATGGCTACACCTTC. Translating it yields CASSRTSDRVHYGYTF.

CDR3 region: CASSVGDRNQPQHF. The CDR3 region has the DNA TGTGCCAGCAGCGTAGGGGACAGGAATCAGCCCCAGCATTTT. V and J are TRBV9 and TRBJ1-5; 8 bases map to TRBD1. CDR3 size: 14 residues. J lost 4 bases, V lost 0 bases, and 0 bases had no gene match. Looked up from germline, CDR1 is SGDLS and CDR2 is YYNGEE.

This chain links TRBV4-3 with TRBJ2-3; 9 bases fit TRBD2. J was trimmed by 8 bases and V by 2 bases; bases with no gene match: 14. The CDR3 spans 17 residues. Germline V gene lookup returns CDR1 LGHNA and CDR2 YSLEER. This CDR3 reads CASSQSSAGGRHGTQYF. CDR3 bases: TGCGCCAGCAGCCAATCATCCGCGGGGGGGCGGCATGGTACGCAGTATTTT.

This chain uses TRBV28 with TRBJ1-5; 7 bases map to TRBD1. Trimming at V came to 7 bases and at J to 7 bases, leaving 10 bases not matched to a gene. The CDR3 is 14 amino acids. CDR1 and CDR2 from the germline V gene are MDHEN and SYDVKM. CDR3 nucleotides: TGTGCCAGCACCTTGACAGGGTCCATCCAGCCCCAGCATTTT. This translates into CASTLTGSIQPQHF.

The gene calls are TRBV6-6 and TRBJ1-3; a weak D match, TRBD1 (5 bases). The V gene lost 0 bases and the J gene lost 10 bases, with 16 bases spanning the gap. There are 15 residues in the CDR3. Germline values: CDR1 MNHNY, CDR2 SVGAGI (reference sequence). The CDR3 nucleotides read TGTGCCAGCAGTTACTCCCAGGGTAAAGCGTTTACCATATATTTT. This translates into CASSYSQGKAFTIYF.

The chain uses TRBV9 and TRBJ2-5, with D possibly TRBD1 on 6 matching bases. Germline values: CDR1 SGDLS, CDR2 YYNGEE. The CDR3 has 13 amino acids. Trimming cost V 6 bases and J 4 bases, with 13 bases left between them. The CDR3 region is CASNHRATETQYF. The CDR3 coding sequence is TGTGCCAGCAATCACAGGGCGACAGAGACCCAGTACTTC.

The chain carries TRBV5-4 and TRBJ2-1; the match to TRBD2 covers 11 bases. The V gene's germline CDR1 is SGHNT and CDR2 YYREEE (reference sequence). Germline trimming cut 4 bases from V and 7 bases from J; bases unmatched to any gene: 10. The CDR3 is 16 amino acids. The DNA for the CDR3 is TGTGCCAGCAGCCCGGGGGGGACTAGCGGAGTGAATGAGCAGTTCTTC. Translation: CASSPGGTSGVNEQFF.

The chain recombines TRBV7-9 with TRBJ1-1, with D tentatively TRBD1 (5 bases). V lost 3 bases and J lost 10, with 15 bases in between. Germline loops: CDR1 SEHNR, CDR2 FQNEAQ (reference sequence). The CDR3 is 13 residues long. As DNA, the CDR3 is TGTGCCAGCAGCTTTCTCAACAGGCTACCAGCTTTCTTT. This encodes CASSFLNRLPAFF.

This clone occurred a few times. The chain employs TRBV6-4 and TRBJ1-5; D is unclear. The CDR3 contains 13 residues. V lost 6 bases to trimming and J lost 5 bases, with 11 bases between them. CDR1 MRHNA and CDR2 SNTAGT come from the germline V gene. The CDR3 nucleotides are TGTGCCAGCAGCCTCGATCGGGATCAGCCCCAGCATTTT. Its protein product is CASSLDRDQPQHF.

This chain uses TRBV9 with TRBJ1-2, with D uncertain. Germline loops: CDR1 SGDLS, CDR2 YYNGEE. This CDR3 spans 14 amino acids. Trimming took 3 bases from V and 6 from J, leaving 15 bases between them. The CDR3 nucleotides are TGTGCCAGCAGCGGAAGAGGGAGAGTAGATGGCTACACCTTC. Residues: CASSGRGRVDGYTF.

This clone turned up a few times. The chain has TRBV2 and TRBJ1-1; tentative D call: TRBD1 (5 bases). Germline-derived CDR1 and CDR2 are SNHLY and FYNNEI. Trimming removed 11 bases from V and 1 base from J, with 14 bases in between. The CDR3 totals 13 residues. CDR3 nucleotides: TGTGCCCCCCAGGGAATGGGGAACACTGAAGCTTTCTTT. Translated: CAPQGMGNTEAFF.

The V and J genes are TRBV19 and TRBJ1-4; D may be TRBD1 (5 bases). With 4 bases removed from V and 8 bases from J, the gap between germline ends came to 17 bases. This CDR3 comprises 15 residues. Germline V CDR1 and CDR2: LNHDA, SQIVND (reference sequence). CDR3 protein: CASSTLGREEEKLFF. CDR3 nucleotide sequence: TGTGCCAGTAGTACTCTCGGCAGGGAGGAGGAAAAACTGTTTTTT.

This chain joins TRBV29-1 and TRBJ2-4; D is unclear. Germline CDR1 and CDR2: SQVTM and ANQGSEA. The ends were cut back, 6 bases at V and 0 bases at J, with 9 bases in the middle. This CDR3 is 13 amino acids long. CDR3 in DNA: TGCAGCGTGCTCGAGCTAGCCAAAAACATTCAGTACTTC. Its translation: CSVLELAKNIQYF.